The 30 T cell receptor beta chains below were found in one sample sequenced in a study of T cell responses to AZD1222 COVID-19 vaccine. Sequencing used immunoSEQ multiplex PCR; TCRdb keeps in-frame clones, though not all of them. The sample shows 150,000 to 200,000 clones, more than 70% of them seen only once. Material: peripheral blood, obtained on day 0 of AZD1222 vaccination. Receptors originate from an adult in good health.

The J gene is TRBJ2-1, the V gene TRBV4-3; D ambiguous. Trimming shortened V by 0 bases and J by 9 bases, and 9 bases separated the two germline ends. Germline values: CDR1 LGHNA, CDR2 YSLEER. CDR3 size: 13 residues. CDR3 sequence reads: CASSQDSNGEQFF. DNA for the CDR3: TGCGCCAGCAGCCAAGACTCGAATGGTGAGCAGTTCTTC.

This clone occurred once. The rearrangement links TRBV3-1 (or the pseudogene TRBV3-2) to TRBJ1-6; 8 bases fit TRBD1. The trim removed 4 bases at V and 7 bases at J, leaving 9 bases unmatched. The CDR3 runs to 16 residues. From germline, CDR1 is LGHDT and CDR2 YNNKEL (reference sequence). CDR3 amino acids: CASSLDRGYSNSPLHF. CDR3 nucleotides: TGTGCCAGCAGCCTCGACAGGGGATATTCGAATTCACCCCTCCACTTT.

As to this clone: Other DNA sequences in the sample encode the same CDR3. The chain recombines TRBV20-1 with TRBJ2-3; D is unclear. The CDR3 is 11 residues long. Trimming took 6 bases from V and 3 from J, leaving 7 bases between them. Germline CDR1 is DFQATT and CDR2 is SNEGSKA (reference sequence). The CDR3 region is CSARLTDTQYF. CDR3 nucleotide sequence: TGCAGTGCAAGGCTGACAGATACGCAGTATTTT.

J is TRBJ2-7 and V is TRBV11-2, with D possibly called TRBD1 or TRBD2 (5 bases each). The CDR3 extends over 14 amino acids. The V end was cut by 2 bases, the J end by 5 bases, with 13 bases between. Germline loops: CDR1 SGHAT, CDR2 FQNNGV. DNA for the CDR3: TGTGCCAGCAGCTTACCCGGGAAGGGGAACGAGCAGTACTTC. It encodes CASSLPGKGNEQYF.

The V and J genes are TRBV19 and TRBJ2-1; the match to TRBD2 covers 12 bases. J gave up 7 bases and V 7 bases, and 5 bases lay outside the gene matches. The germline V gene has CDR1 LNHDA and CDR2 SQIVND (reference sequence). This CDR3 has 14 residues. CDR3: CASTLAGGVNEQFF. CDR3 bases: TGTGCCAGTACCCTAGCGGGAGGGGTTAATGAGCAGTTCTTC.

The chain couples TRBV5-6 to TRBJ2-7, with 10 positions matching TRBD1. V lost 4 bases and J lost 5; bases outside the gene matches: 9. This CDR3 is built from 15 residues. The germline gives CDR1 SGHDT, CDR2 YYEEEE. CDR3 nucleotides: TGTGCCAGCAGCGATCCCGGGACAGGGGATCACGAGCAGTACTTC. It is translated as CASSDPGTGDHEQYF.

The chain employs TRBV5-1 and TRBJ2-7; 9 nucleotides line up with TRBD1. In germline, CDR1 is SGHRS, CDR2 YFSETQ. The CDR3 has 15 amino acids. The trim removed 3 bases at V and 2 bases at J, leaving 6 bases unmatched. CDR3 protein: CASSSGQGVAYEQYF. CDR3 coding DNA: TGCGCCAGCAGCTCGGGACAGGGAGTTGCCTACGAGCAGTACTTC.

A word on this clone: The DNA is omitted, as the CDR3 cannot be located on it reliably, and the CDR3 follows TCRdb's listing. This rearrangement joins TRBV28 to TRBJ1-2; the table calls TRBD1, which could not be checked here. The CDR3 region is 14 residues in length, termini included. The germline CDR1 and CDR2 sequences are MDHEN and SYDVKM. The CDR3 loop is CASSTSTANYGYTF.

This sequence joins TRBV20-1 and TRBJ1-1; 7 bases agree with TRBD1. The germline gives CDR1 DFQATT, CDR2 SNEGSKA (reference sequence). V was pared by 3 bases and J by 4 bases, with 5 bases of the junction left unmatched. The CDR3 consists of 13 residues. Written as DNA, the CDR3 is TGCAGTGCTAGTCGGACAGGAATCACTGAAGCTTTCTTT. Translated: CSASRTGITEAFF.

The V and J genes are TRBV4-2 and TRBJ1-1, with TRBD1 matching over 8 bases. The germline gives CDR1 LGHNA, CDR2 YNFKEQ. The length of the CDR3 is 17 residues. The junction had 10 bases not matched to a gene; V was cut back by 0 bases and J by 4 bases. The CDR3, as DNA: TGTGCCAGCAGCCAAGACGAAAGGACAGGGCTGAGCACTGAAGCTTTCTTT. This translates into CASSQDERTGLSTEAFF.

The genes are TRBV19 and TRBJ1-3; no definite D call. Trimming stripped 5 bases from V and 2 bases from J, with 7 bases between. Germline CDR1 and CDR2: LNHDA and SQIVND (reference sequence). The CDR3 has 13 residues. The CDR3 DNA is TGTGCCAGTAGTGTGGACCCTGGAAACACCATATATTTT. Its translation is CASSVDPGNTIYF.

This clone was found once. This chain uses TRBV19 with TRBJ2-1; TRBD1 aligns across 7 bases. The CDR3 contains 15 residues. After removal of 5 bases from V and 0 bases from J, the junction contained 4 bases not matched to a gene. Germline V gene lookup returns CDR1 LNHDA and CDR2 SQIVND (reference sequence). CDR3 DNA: TGTGCCAGTAGTGTGGACAGGAGCTCCTACAATGAGCAGTTCTTC. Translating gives CASSVDRSSYNEQFF.

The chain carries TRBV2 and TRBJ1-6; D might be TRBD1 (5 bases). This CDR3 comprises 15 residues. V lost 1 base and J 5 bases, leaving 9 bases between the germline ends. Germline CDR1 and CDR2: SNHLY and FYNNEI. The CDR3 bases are TGTGCCAGCAGTGAAGATCGGGGACATAATTCACCCCTCCACTTT. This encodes CASSEDRGHNSPLHF.

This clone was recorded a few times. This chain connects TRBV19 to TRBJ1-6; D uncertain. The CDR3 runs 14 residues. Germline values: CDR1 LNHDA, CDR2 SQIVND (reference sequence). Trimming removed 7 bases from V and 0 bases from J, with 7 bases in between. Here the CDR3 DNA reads TGTGCCAGTATGGACGTCTCCTATAATTCACCCCTCCACTTT. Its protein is CASMDVSYNSPLHF.

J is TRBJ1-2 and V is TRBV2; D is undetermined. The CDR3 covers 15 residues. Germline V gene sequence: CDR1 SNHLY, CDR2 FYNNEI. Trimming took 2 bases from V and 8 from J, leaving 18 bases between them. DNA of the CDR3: TGTGCCAGCAGTGAAAAGACCCAAGCCCTGGGGGGCTACACCTTC. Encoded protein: CASSEKTQALGGYTF.

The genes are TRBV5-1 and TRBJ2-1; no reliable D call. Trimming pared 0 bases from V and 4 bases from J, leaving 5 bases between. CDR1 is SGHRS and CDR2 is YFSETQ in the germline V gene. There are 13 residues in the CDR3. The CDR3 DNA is TGCGCCAGCAGCTTGGGAGAATACAATGAGCAGTTCTTC. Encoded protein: CASSLGEYNEQFF.

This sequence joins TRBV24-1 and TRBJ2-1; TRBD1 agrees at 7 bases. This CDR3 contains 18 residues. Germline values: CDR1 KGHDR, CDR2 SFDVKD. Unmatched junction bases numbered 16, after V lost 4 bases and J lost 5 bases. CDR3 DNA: TGTGCCACCAGTGACGACGCTACTACAGGGGCGTGGGACAATGAGCAGTTCTTC. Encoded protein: CATSDDATTGAWDNEQFF.

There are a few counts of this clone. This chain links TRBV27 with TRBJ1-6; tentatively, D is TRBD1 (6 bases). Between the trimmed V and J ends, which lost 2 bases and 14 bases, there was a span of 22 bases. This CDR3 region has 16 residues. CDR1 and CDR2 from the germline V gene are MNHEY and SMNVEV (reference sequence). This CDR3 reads CASSLKAAGAFLALHF. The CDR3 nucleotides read TGTGCCAGCAGTTTAAAGGCGGCAGGGGCCTTCTTGGCCCTCCACTTT.

The CDR3 sequence: CASRDRGANIQYF. DNA of the CDR3: TGTGCCAGCAGGGACAGGGGCGCCAACATTCAGTACTTC. The chain carries TRBV6-5 and TRBJ2-4; 9 nucleotides line up with TRBD1. Germline-derived CDR1 and CDR2 are MNHEY and SVGAGI. The CDR3 is 13 residues long. The trim removed 6 bases at V and 7 bases at J, leaving 4 bases unmatched.

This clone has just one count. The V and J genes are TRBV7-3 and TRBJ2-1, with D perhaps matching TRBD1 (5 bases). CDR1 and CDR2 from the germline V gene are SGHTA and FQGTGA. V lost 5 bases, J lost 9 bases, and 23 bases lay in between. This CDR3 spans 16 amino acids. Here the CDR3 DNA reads TGTGCCAGCAGCCCGACAGCGTTAGCCGGGTCCTTTGAGCAGTTCTTC. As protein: CASSPTALAGSFEQFF.

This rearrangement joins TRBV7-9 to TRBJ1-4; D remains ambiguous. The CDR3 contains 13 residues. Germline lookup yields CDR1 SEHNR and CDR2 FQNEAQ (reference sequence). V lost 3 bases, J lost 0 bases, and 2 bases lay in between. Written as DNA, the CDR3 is TGTGCCAGCAGCTTTTCAACTAATGAAAAACTGTTTTTT. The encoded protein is CASSFSTNEKLFF.

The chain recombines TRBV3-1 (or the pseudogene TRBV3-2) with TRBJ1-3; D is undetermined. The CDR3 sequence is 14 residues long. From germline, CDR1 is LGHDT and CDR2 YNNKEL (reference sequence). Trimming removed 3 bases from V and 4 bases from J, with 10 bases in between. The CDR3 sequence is CASSQQVQGNTIYF. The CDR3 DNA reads TGTGCCAGCAGCCAGCAGGTTCAAGGAAACACCATATATTTT.

CDR3 sequence: CASLAESGFGTEAFF. The CDR3 coding sequence is TGTGCCAGCCTAGCGGAGTCGGGGTTCGGCACTGAAGCTTTCTTT. The rearrangement joins TRBV6-5 to TRBJ1-1, with D unresolved. Trimming pared 8 bases from V and 4 bases from J, leaving 20 bases between. CDR1 and CDR2 from the germline V gene are MNHEY and SVGAGI. This CDR3 region has 15 residues.

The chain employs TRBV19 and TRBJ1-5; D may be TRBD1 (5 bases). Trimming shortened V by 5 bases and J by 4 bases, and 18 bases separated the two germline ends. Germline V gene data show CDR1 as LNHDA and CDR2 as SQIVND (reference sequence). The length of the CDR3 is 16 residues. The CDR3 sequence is CASSPRGEEWNQPQHF. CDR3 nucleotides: TGTGCCAGTAGTCCCCGGGGGGAGGAATGGAATCAGCCCCAGCATTTT.

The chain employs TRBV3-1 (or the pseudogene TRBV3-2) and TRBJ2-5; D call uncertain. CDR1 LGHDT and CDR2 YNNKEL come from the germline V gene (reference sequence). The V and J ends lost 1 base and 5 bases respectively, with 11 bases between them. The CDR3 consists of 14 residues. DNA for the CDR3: TGTGCCAGCAGCCAAGTGGCAAGGCGGGAGACCCAGTACTTC. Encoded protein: CASSQVARRETQYF.

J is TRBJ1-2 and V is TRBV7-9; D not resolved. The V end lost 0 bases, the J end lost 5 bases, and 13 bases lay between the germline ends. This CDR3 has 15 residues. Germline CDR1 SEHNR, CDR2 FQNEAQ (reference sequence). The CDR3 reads CASSLASGDGYGYTF. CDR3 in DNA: TGTGCCAGCAGCTTAGCCTCCGGGGATGGATATGGCTACACCTTC.

CDR3 in amino acids: CAWIDTIRLTGPEKTNEQFF. For the CDR3, the DNA is TGTGCCTGGATCGACACGATCAGACTAACAGGACCCGAAAAAACCAATGAGCAGTTCTTC. This chain connects TRBV30 to TRBJ2-1, with D perhaps given as TRBD1 or TRBD2 (5 bases each). CDR1 and CDR2 from the germline V gene are GTSNPN and SVGIG (reference sequence). This CDR3 comprises 20 residues. Trimming removed 4 bases from V and 6 bases from J, with 34 bases in between.

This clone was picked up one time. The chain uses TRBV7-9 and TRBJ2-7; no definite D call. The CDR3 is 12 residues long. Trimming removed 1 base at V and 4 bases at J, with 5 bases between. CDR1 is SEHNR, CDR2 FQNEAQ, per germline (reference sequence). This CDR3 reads CASSLGAYEQYF. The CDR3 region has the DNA TGTGCCAGCAGCTTAGGGGCTTACGAGCAGTACTTC. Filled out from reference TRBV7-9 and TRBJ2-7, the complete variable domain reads DTGVSQNPRHKITKRGQNVTFRCDPISEHNRLYWYRQTLGQGPEFLTYFQNEAQLEKSRLLSDRFSAERPKGSFSTLEIQRTEQGDSAMYLCASSLGAYEQYFGPGTRLTVT.

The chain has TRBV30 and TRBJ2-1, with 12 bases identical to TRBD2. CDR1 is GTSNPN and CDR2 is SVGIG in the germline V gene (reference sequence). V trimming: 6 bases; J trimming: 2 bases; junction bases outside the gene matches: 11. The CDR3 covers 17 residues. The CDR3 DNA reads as TGTGCCTGCGGACTAGCGGGATCCGCGGAGGCCTACAATGAGCAGTTCTTC. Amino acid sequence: CACGLAGSAEAYNEQFF.

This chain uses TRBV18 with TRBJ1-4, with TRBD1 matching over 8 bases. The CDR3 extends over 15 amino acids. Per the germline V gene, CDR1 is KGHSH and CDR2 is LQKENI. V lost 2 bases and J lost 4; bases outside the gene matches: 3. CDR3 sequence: CASSPRGQVNEKLFF. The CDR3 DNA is TGTGCCAGCTCACCAAGGGGACAGGTTAATGAAAAACTGTTTTTT.